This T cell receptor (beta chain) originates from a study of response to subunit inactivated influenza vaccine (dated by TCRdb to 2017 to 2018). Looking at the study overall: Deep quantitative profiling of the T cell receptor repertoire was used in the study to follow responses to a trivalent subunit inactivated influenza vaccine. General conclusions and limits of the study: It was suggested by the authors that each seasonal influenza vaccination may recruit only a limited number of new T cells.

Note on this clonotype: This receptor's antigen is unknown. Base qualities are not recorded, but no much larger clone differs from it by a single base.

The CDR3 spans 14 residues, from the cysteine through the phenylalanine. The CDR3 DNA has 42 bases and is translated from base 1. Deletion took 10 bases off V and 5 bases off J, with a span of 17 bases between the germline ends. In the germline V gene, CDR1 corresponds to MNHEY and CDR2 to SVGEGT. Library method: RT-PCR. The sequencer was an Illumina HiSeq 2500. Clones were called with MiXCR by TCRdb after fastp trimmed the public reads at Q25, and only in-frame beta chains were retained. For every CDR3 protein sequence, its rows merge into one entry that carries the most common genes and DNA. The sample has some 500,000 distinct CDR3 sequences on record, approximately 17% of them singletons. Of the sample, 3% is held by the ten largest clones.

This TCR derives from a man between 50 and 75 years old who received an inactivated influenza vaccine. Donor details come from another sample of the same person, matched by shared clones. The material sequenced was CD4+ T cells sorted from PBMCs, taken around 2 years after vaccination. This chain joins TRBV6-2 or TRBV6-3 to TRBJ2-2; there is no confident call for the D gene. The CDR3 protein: CAIRTESATGELFF. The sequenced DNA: TGTGCCATCAGAACCGAGTCTGCGACCGGGGAGCTGTTTTTT.